These T cell receptor beta chains were read from a single sample in a study of siplizumab effects on memory and regulatory T cells. This table comes from immunoSEQ multiplex PCR, and its TCRdb copy is limited to in-frame clones, with some not included. The sample has over 60,000 clones; about 90% are singletons. Sequences were obtained from CD8+ T cells sorted from blood. The receptors here all came from a human donor in good health. Each CDR3 is given with its conserved first and last residue. D genes are given only for firm matches. Clone size is given for some rows only: seen once, a few or many times, or a class if the clone is expanded.

cdr3_aa cdr3_nt d_call j_call clone_size v_call
CASSHFTGTLTEAFF TGTGCCAGCAGCCATTTCACAGGGACCCTCACTGAAGCTTTCTTT . TRBJ1-1 . TRBV14
CASSTSTGFYTDTQYF TGTGCCAGCAGCACCTCGACCGGGTTCTACACAGATACGCAGTATTTT . TRBJ2-3 . TRBV9
CASRELAGEADTQYF TGTGCCAGTAGGGAACTAGCGGGAGAGGCAGATACGCAGTATTTT TRBD2 TRBJ2-3 . TRBV19
CASSYSKWVDTQYF TGTGCCAGCAGTTACTCGAAGTGGGTAGATACGCAGTATTTT . TRBJ2-3 . TRBV6-5
CASSLVGQGDSDTQYF TGTGCCAGCAGCTTGGTGGGACAGGGGGACTCAGATACGCAGTATTTT TRBD1 TRBJ2-3 . TRBV5-5
CASSPRTGGQGDEKLFF TGTGCCAGCAGCCCCAGAACAGGGGGGCAGGGGGATGAAAAACTGTTTTTT TRBD1 TRBJ1-4 . TRBV9
CASWEEGAYEQYF TGTGCCAGTTGGGAGGAGGGGGCCTACGAGCAGTACTTC . TRBJ2-7 . TRBV2
CASSQDPHIEAFF TGTGCCAGCAGCCAAGACCCACACATTGAAGCTTTCTTT . TRBJ1-1 few TRBV14
CASSSLAGGPDTQYF TGTGCCAGCAGTTCATTGGCGGGCGGGCCAGATACGCAGTATTTT . TRBJ2-3 . TRBV6-6
CASSYSSGNSYEQYF TGTGCCAGCAGCTATTCTAGCGGGAATTCCTACGAGCAGTACTTC TRBD2 TRBJ2-7 . TRBV11-2
CASSQPGQGEYEQYF TGCGCCAGCAGCCAACCGGGACAGGGAGAATACGAGCAGTACTTC TRBD1 TRBJ2-7 . TRBV5-1
CASSPSVSYEQYF TGCGCCAGCAGCCCTAGCGTCTCCTACGAGCAGTACTTC . TRBJ2-7 . TRBV5-1
CASSLMAGGIDTQYF TGTGCCAGCAGCTTAATGGCGGGAGGAATAGATACGCAGTATTTT TRBD2 TRBJ2-3 . TRBV7-3
CASFLGTSMNTEAFF TGCGCCAGCTTCCTAGGGACCTCAATGAACACTGAAGCTTTCTTT . TRBJ1-1 . TRBV5-1
CASRAGGSGNTIYF TGTGCCAGCAGGGCAGGGGGCTCTGGAAACACCATATATTTT TRBD1 TRBJ1-3 . TRBV27
CSAIRVRYTF TGCAGTGCTATCAGGGTTCGCTACACCTTC . TRBJ1-2 . TRBV20-1
CASSQEGQNTGELFF TGCGCCAGCAGCCAAGAGGGACAGAACACCGGGGAGCTGTTTTTT . TRBJ2-2 . TRBV4-1
CASSDRVGLDGYTF TGTGCCAGCAGTGACAGGGTGGGTTTGGATGGCTACACCTTC . TRBJ1-2 . TRBV6-1
CAWSIMDGYTEAFF TGTGCCTGGAGTATAATGGACGGATACACTGAAGCTTTCTTT . TRBJ1-1 . TRBV30
CATSRWDGTSGANVLTF TGTGCCACCTCGCGGTGGGACGGGACCTCTGGGGCCAACGTCCTGACTTTC . TRBJ2-6 . TRBV19
CSVESSDRGRYEQYF TGCAGCGTTGAATCTAGTGACAGGGGGCGGTACGAGCAGTACTTC TRBD1 TRBJ2-7 . TRBV29-1
CASSAGQMNTEAFF TGTGCCAGCAGCGCCGGACAGATGAACACTGAAGCTTTCTTT . TRBJ1-1 . TRBV7-9
CASSLGVMNTEAFF TGCGCCAGCAGCTTGGGTGTAATGAACACTGAAGCTTTCTTT . TRBJ1-1 . TRBV5-1
CASTLGTGLSYNEQFF TGTGCCAGTACCCTAGGAACGGGATTATCCTACAATGAGCAGTTCTTC . TRBJ2-1 . TRBV19
CASSINWEQFF TGTGCCAGTAGTATTAATTGGGAGCAGTTCTTC . TRBJ2-1 . TRBV19
CANSLGGGDQPQHF TGCGCCAACAGCTTGGGCGGAGGGGATCAGCCCCAGCATTTT . TRBJ1-5 . TRBV5-1
CAISDLSPRLKTNYGYTF TGTGCCATCAGTGATTTGAGTCCACGTTTAAAAACTAACTATGGCTACACCTTC . TRBJ1-2 . TRBV10-3
CASSLGLTSTDTQYF TGCGCCAGCAGCCTCGGACTTACTAGCACAGATACGCAGTATTTT . TRBJ2-3 . TRBV4-1
CASKPTSGEETQYF TGTGCCAGCAAACCAACCAGCGGGGAAGAGACCCAGTACTTC TRBD2 TRBJ2-5 . TRBV27
CASSLQQGWGYTF TGTGCCAGCAGTTTACAACAGGGTTGGGGCTACACCTTC . TRBJ1-2 . TRBV27
CAWSGGLAQARYTDTQYF TGTGCCTGGAGTGGGGGACTAGCGCAAGCCAGATACACAGATACGCAGTATTTT TRBD2 TRBJ2-3 . TRBV30
CASSPDVAGGYYEQYF TGTGCCAGCAGCCCGGACGTAGCGGGAGGGTACTACGAGCAGTACTTC TRBD2 TRBJ2-7 . TRBV7-3
CASSLAIYEQYF TGTGCCAGCAGCTTAGCGATCTACGAGCAGTACTTC . TRBJ2-7 . TRBV7-8
CASSLNTGATGELFF TGTGCCAGCAGCTTAAATACAGGGGCCACCGGGGAGCTGTTTTTT TRBD1 TRBJ2-2 . TRBV7-3
CASSLSFPVSGNTIYF TGTGCCAGCAGTTTATCATTCCCTGTCTCTGGAAACACCATATATTTT . TRBJ1-3 . TRBV27
CASNPGGNTGELFF TGTGCCAGCAATCCGGGGGGGAACACCGGGGAGCTGTTTTTT TRBD2 TRBJ2-2 . TRBV27
CASGMGNEQFF TGTGCCAGCGGCATGGGCAATGAGCAGTTCTTC . TRBJ2-1 . TRBV7-9
CASSIFSVLDPEQFF TGTGCCAGTAGTATCTTCTCGGTCCTAGATCCTGAGCAGTTCTTC . TRBJ2-1 . TRBV19
CASSWAESYTF TGTGCCAGCAGTTGGGCAGAAAGCTACACCTTC . TRBJ1-2 . TRBV6-8